One sample yielded the 30 T cell receptor beta chains listed below, sequenced in a study of T-cell reconstitution after alpha-beta-depleted transplantation in children. For TCRbeta, the library was prepared with unique molecular identifiers. Each CDR3 protein is one row after TCRdb ran MiXCR on the PCR reads. The data show some 840,000 distinct CDR3 sequences, about 15% seen once. The input for sequencing was PBMCs, mostly from graft donor cells, taken 360 days after TCRalphabeta/CD19-depleted stem cell transplant. The receptors were sampled from a male patient younger than 18 who had a stem cell transplant for acute lymphoblastic leukemia, so the T cells may come from the graft donor.

The chain is built from TRBV27 and TRBJ2-7, with D possibly being TRBD1 or TRBD2 (6 bases each). The germline V and J ends were trimmed by 1 base and 1 base, with 14 bases remaining between them. Germline values: CDR1 MNHEY, CDR2 SMNVEV (reference sequence). This CDR3 spans 16 amino acids. CDR3 region: CASSLYMDSGSYEQYF. The CDR3 DNA follows: TGTGCCAGCAGTTTATATATGGACAGCGGGTCCTACGAGCAGTACTTC.

This clonotype was recorded many times. The genes are TRBV7-2 and TRBJ1-1, with no clear D. V was trimmed by 3 bases and J by 6 bases, leaving 5 bases between them. Germline V gene sequence: CDR1 SGHTA, CDR2 FQGNSA. CDR3 length equals 11 residues. CDR3 sequence (DNA): TGTGCCAGCAGCTTTTTACCTGAAGCTTTCTTT. Translating it yields CASSFLPEAFF.

This clonotype has a handful of counts. The chain carries TRBV27 and TRBJ1-4; no clear D gene. The CDR3 is 12 residues long. CDR1 MNHEY and CDR2 SMNVEV come from the germline V gene (reference sequence). V lost 5 bases and J lost 13, with 14 bases in between. The CDR3 DNA reads as TGTGCCAGCAGTGGAACCGGGTACTTACTGTTTTTT. It translates to CASSGTGYLLFF.

The chain is built from TRBV5-1 and TRBJ2-2; 8 nucleotides align to TRBD2. Per the germline V gene, CDR1 is SGHRS and CDR2 is YFSETQ. This CDR3 is built from 16 residues. With 2 bases clipped from V and 6 bases from J, the junction kept 9 bases outside the gene matches. CDR3 sequence reads: CASSFTGTSIPGELFF. CDR3 coding DNA: TGCGCCAGCAGCTTCACCGGGACTAGTATTCCCGGGGAGCTGTTTTTT.

The chain recombines TRBV5-1 with TRBJ1-2; 8 bases align to TRBD1. CDR1 and CDR2 (germline): SGHRS, YFSETQ. V dropped 4 bases and J dropped 2; count of bases not matched to a gene: 7. This CDR3 is 15 amino acids long. The CDR3 protein is CASSPGTGANYGYTF. The CDR3 coding sequence is TGCGCCAGCAGCCCAGGGACAGGAGCGAACTATGGCTACACCTTC.

V gene TRBV6-5 combines with J gene TRBJ2-3; D is uncertain. V was pared by 4 bases and J by 1 base, with 9 bases between. Germline-derived CDR1 and CDR2 are MNHEY and SVGAGI. The CDR3 is 14 residues long. This CDR3 reads CASSWTRRTDTQYF. The CDR3 nucleotides are TGTGCCAGCAGTTGGACCCGTCGCACAGATACGCAGTATTTT.

The rearrangement uses TRBV7-9 and TRBJ1-1; the D is unclear. V was cut by 2 bases and J by 5 bases, with 15 bases left in between. The CDR3 loop spans 15 amino acids. Germline V gene sequence: CDR1 SEHNR, CDR2 FQNEAQ (reference sequence). The CDR3 spells CASSLLSGVGTEAFF. The DNA of the CDR3 is TGTGCCAGCAGCTTACTCTCCGGGGTGGGTACTGAAGCTTTCTTT. Full variable domain (rest looked up from reference TRBV7-9 and TRBJ1-1): DTGVSQNPRHKITKRGQNVTFRCDPISEHNRLYWYRQTLGQGPEFLTYFQNEAQLEKSRLLSDRFSAERPKGSFSTLEIQRTEQGDSAMYLCASSLLSGVGTEAFFGQGTRLTVV.

In its sample, this clonotype was seen a few times. The rearrangement links TRBV12-3 or TRBV12-4 to TRBJ2-5; 8 nucleotides line up with TRBD1. The CDR3 runs 17 residues. J lost 5 bases, V lost 6 bases, and 17 bases had no gene match. The CDR3 sequence is CASSSGTGPRAGETQYF. In DNA, the CDR3 is TGTGCCAGCAGCTCTGGGACAGGACCCAGGGCAGGGGAGACCCAGTACTTC.

The rearrangement links TRBV7-9 to TRBJ2-5; either TRBD1 or TRBD2 may supply D (6 bases each). The V end was cut by 6 bases, the J end by 5 bases, with 19 bases between. The germline CDR1 and CDR2 sequences are SEHNR and FQNEAQ (reference sequence). The CDR3 covers 15 residues. CDR3 residues: CASRYPGARVETQYF. The DNA of the CDR3 is TGTGCCAGCAGGTACCCGGGGGCCAGGGTCGAGACCCAGTACTTC. The full variable domain, with the rest looked up from reference TRBV7-9 and TRBJ2-5, is DTGVSQNPRHKITKRGQNVTFRCDPISEHNRLYWYRQTLGQGPEFLTYFQNEAQLEKSRLLSDRFSAERPKGSFSTLEIQRTEQGDSAMYLCASRYPGARVETQYFGPGTRLLVL.

This clonotype was detected only a few times. CDR3 sequence reads: CASSQGWGPPLHF. As DNA, the CDR3 is TGTGCCAGCAGCCAAGGATGGGGGCCACCCCTCCACTTT. This chain joins TRBV3-1 and TRBJ1-6; tentative D call: TRBD1 (6 bases). Trimming left V 1 base short and J 11 bases short, with 9 bases between. The germline V gene has CDR1 LGHDT and CDR2 YNNKEL (reference sequence). CDR3 length: 13 amino acids. The full variable domain, its missing parts supplied by reference TRBV3-1 and TRBJ1-6, is DTAVSQTPKYLVTQMGNDKSIKCEQNLGHDTMYWYKQDSKKFLKIMFSYNNKELIINETVPNRFSPKSPDKAHLNLHINSLELGDSAVYFCASSQGWGPPLHFGNGTRLTVT.

The J gene is TRBJ1-5, the V gene TRBV12-3 or TRBV12-4; D might be TRBD1 (5 bases). V gave up 8 bases and J gave up 2 bases, with 16 bases separating them. The CDR3 covers 15 residues. The CDR3 DNA reads as TGTGCCAGCCGAAGGGCCCAGGGTGGCAATCAGCCCCAGCATTTT. Its translation: CASRRAQGGNQPQHF.

This chain links TRBV5-1 with TRBJ1-3, with D hard to call. The CDR3 is 16 amino acids. V shed 4 bases and J shed 0 bases, with 14 bases lying between them. Germline V gene data show CDR1 as SGHRS and CDR2 as YFSETQ. CDR3 sequence (DNA): TGCGCCAGCAGCGAAAGGCGGCCGTCCTCTGGAAACACCATATATTTT. Its translation is CASSERRPSSGNTIYF.

The CDR3 DNA follows: TGTGCCACCAGCAGAGAACGCTCCTACGAGCAGTACTTC. This codes for CATSRERSYEQYF. The chain recombines TRBV15 with TRBJ2-7; D is unresolved. Germline V gene data show CDR1 as LNHNV and CDR2 as YYDKDF (reference sequence). Trimming took off 0 bases at V and 0 bases at J, with 3 bases between the two ends. CDR3 size: 13 residues.

This clonotype has only a few counts. The rearrangement joins TRBV20-1 to TRBJ2-5; 8 nucleotides line up with TRBD2. V gave up 0 bases and J gave up 0 bases; unmatched junction bases: 6. The germline V gene encodes CDR1 DFQATT and CDR2 SNEGSKA (reference sequence). The CDR3 spans 16 residues. CDR3 region: CSARESGSLYQETQYF. The CDR3 nucleotides are TGCAGTGCTAGAGAGAGCGGGAGCCTGTACCAAGAGACCCAGTACTTC.

This clonotype was seen repeatedly, ten times or more. The chain carries TRBV20-1 and TRBJ2-5; the match to TRBD2 covers 10 bases. The CDR3 is made up of 15 amino acids. V lost 3 bases, J lost 5 bases, and 9 bases stayed unmatched. Looked up from germline, CDR1 is DFQATT and CDR2 is SNEGSKA (reference sequence). CDR3 sequence reads: CSASRVAGGWETQYF. CDR3 nucleotide sequence: TGCAGTGCTAGTCGGGTAGCGGGAGGTTGGGAGACCCAGTACTTC.

The genes are TRBV29-1 and TRBJ2-7; TRBD1 aligns across 7 bases. The germline V gene encodes CDR1 SQVTM and CDR2 ANQGSEA. J was trimmed by 4 bases and V by 4 bases; bases with no gene match: 16. The CDR3 contains 16 residues. The CDR3 DNA sequence: TGCAGCGTTGGGGGTCCCCCGGGACAGAGCCCATACGAGCAGTACTTC. It translates to CSVGGPPGQSPYEQYF.

Ten or more counts support this clonotype. The CDR3 coding sequence is TGTGCCAGCAGTTTATACACCGATCAGCCCCAGCATTTT. Translating it yields CASSLYTDQPQHF. The J gene is TRBJ1-5, the V gene TRBV12-3 or TRBV12-4; unclear D gene. Trimming stripped 2 bases from V and 5 bases from J, with 7 bases between. The CDR3 totals 13 residues.

The sample holds a few counts of this clonotype. This chain uses TRBV5-1 with TRBJ2-1; perhaps TRBD2 as D (5 bases). Germline loops: CDR1 SGHRS, CDR2 YFSETQ. CDR3 length: 12 residues. Trimming left V 4 bases short and J 9 bases short, with 11 bases between. DNA for the CDR3: TGCGCCAGCAGCCCGTACAGCGGTGAGCAGTTCTTC. Its translation: CASSPYSGEQFF.

This chain joins TRBV3-1 and TRBJ1-5, with D unclear. CDR1 and CDR2 (germline): LGHDT, YNNKEL (reference sequence). Trimming removed 0 bases at V and 3 bases at J, with 9 bases between. The CDR3 covers 15 residues. CDR3 sequence: CASSQDRRSNQPQHF. The CDR3 coding sequence is TGTGCCAGCAGCCAAGATAGGCGCTCCAATCAGCCCCAGCATTTT.

The chain recombines TRBV19 with TRBJ2-4; the D gene is possibly TRBD1 (5 bases). Deletions cut 6 bases from V and 4 bases from J, with 10 bases between. The V gene's germline CDR1 is LNHDA and CDR2 SQIVND (reference sequence). CDR3 length equals 13 residues. CDR3 nucleotide sequence: TGTGCCAGTAGCAGGGCCAGGAAAAACATTCAGTACTTC. Amino acids: CASSRARKNIQYF.

The V gene is TRBV2, the J gene TRBJ2-2; 14 bases fit TRBD2. Looked up from germline, CDR1 is SNHLY and CDR2 is FYNNEI. The CDR3 is 20 residues long. The V gene end was trimmed by 8 bases and the J gene end by 4 bases; junction bases not matched to a gene: 18. CDR3 protein: CASYPLPGLAGVSGTGELFF. The CDR3 DNA follows: TGTGCCAGCTACCCCCTCCCGGGACTAGCGGGAGTGAGTGGCACCGGGGAGCTGTTTTTT.

The chain combines TRBV2 with TRBJ2-3, with TRBD2 matching 8 bases. Germline values: CDR1 SNHLY, CDR2 FYNNEI. This CDR3 spans 14 amino acids. J lost 2 bases, V lost 5 bases, and 3 bases had no gene match. CDR3 in DNA: TGTGCCAGCAGTATAGCGGGGTACACAGATACGCAGTATTTT. Amino acid sequence: CASSIAGYTDTQYF. The full variable domain, rest sourced from reference TRBV2 and TRBJ2-3, is EPEVTQTPSHQVTQMGQEVILRCVPISNHLYFYWYRQILGQKVEFLVSFYNNEISEKSEIFDDQFSVERPDGSNFTLKIRSTKLEDSAMYFCASSIAGYTDTQYFGPGTRLTVL.

This clonotype was seen a handful of times. The gene calls are TRBV29-1 and TRBJ2-5, with 9 bases aligning to TRBD2. The CDR3 has 13 amino acids. V gave up 4 bases and J gave up 5 bases; unmatched junction bases: 5. Germline V lookup: CDR1 SQVTM, CDR2 ANQGSEA. CDR3 amino acids: CSVAGLAGETQYF. The DNA for the CDR3 is TGCAGCGTTGCCGGGCTAGCGGGGGAGACCCAGTACTTC.

This clonotype was detected a few times. J is TRBJ2-3 and V is TRBV14; 13 bases map to TRBD2. The germline V gene has CDR1 SGHDN and CDR2 FVKESK. J lost 1 base, V lost 0 bases, and 13 bases had no gene match. This CDR3 comprises 21 residues. CDR3 protein: CASSQDIGQEGLAGRTDTQYF. In nucleotides, the CDR3 is TGTGCCAGCAGCCAAGATATCGGCCAGGAGGGACTAGCGGGACGCACAGATACGCAGTATTTT.

This clonotype has just a few counts. The chain employs TRBV6-4 and TRBJ2-7; 8 bases fit TRBD2. V lost 2 bases, J lost 2 bases, and 8 bases stayed unmatched. The CDR3 extends over 16 amino acids. CDR1 MRHNA and CDR2 SNTAGT come from the germline V gene. CDR3 in amino acids: CASSDPRTSTAYEQYF. The DNA for the CDR3 is TGTGCCAGCAGTGACCCGCGGACTAGCACCGCCTACGAGCAGTACTTC.

V and J are TRBV7-9 and TRBJ2-1; TRBD2 is a possible D gene (6 bases). Trimming took off 6 bases at V and 0 bases at J, with 12 bases between the two ends. Germline values: CDR1 SEHNR, CDR2 FQNEAQ (reference sequence). This CDR3 is 15 amino acids long. The CDR3 spells CASRWDGSSYNEQFF. The CDR3 region has the DNA TGTGCCAGCAGGTGGGACGGGAGCTCCTACAATGAGCAGTTCTTC. Combining the CDR3 with reference TRBV7-9 and TRBJ2-1 gives the whole variable domain DTGVSQNPRHKITKRGQNVTFRCDPISEHNRLYWYRQTLGQGPEFLTYFQNEAQLEKSRLLSDRFSAERPKGSFSTLEIQRTEQGDSAMYLCASRWDGSSYNEQFFGPGTRLTVL.

The chain links TRBV7-9 to TRBJ2-7; 10 nucleotides line up with TRBD1. The CDR3 consists of 16 residues. The V segment lost 1 base and the J segment 2 bases; nucleotides outside the gene matches: 5. Germline V CDR1 and CDR2: SEHNR, FQNEAQ (reference sequence). The CDR3 DNA is TGTGCCAGCAGCTTAGGAGGGACAGGGGACACCTACGAGCAGTACTTC. As protein: CASSLGGTGDTYEQYF. Complete variable domain (other parts from reference TRBV7-9 and TRBJ2-7): DTGVSQNPRHKITKRGQNVTFRCDPISEHNRLYWYRQTLGQGPEFLTYFQNEAQLEKSRLLSDRFSAERPKGSFSTLEIQRTEQGDSAMYLCASSLGGTGDTYEQYFGPGTRLTVT.

The chain is built from TRBV9 and TRBJ2-7, with D perhaps TRBD2 (6 bases). The CDR3 has 16 residues. The V end was cut by 3 bases, the J end by 0 bases, with 16 bases between. The germline V gene encodes CDR1 SGDLS and CDR2 YYNGEE. The CDR3 DNA is TGTGCCAGCAGCGGGGACGGAGGGGCGGGCTCCTACGAGCAGTACTTC. Translation gives CASSGDGGAGSYEQYF.

The V call is TRBV5-5, the J call TRBJ2-7; the D gene is possibly TRBD2 (6 bases). V was clipped by 1 base and J by 0 bases, with 14 bases between them. The CDR3 runs to 16 residues. Per the germline V gene, CDR1 is SGHKS and CDR2 is YYEKEE (reference sequence). Written as DNA, the CDR3 is TGTGCCAGCAGCTTGCCGGGGGTCGAGAGCTCCTACGAGCAGTACTTC. This translates into CASSLPGVESSYEQYF.

This clonotype was detected a few times. This rearrangement joins TRBV20-1 to TRBJ2-5, with 9 bases identical to TRBD1. The germline CDR1 and CDR2 sequences are DFQATT and SNEGSKA (reference sequence). V shed 2 bases and J 5 bases; nucleotides not matched to a gene: 3. This CDR3 is built from 13 residues. In nucleotides, the CDR3 is TGCAGTGCTAGACAGGACAGGGGCGAGACCCAGTACTTC. Protein product: CSARQDRGETQYF.